Listed here are 4 T cell receptor beta chains from one sample, sequenced in a study of TIL therapy for anti-PD-1-resistant metastatic lung cancer. Noted time point: pre-treatment sample, taken before nivolumab and TIL therapy. Most excised metastases sampled were pleural nodules or supraclavicular lymph nodes. Sequencing used immunoSEQ v3. Clones were read by immunoSEQ multiplex PCR, and TCRdb kept only the in-frame ones, dropping some. Found here are more than 90,000 clones, around 71% of them singletons; the top ten hold 9.5% to 12%. This sample comprised tumor tissue, obtained at baseline. These receptors all stem from a person between 25 and 80 years old with non-small cell lung cancer.

The chain joins TRBV3-1 (or the pseudogene TRBV3-2) to TRBJ2-5, with TRBD2 matching 9 bases. The length of the CDR3 is 16 residues. V dropped 3 bases and J dropped 1; count of bases not matched to a gene: 6. Germline V CDR1 and CDR2: LGHDT, YNNKEL (reference sequence). The CDR3: CASSHRLAGAQETQYF. The CDR3 DNA sequence: TGTGCCAGCAGCCACCGGTTAGCGGGGGCCCAAGAGACCCAGTACTTC.

This clone was recorded many times. CDR3 protein: CASSQDHRGTYEQYF. For the CDR3, the DNA is TGCGCCAGCAGCCAAGACCACAGGGGGACCTACGAGCAGTACTTC. The rearrangement joins TRBV4-1 to TRBJ2-7; 8 bases agree with TRBD1. With 0 bases clipped from V and 2 bases from J, the junction kept 3 bases outside the gene matches. Germline V gene lookup returns CDR1 MGHRA and CDR2 YSYEKL. This CDR3 has 15 residues.

This chain connects TRBV6-2 or TRBV6-3 to TRBJ1-2, with D perhaps matching TRBD1 (6 bases). This CDR3 comprises 14 residues. The V gene lost 2 bases and the J gene lost 4 bases, with 11 bases spanning the gap. Germline values: CDR1 MNHEY, CDR2 SVGEGT. The CDR3 region has the DNA TGTGCCAGCAGTTACCAGCAGACAGGCTATGGCTACACCTTC. Its protein is CASSYQQTGYGYTF.

The chain is built from TRBV6-1 and TRBJ2-7; 14 bases align to TRBD2. CDR1 MNHNS and CDR2 SASEGT come from the germline V gene. The CDR3 contains 16 residues. Germline trimming cut 5 bases from V and 1 base from J; bases unmatched to any gene: 4. The CDR3 reads CASSQGTSGRSYEQYF. CDR3 DNA sequence: TGTGCCAGCAGTCAAGGGACTAGCGGGAGATCCTACGAGCAGTACTTC.